Listed below are T cell receptor beta chains from one sample, sequenced in a study of cytomegalovirus exposure and HLA in healthy donors. Using immunoSEQ multiplex PCR, the repertoire was profiled, and TCRdb retains in-frame clones only, with some absent. Here the sample spans under 100,000 clones, about 73% being singletons. The sample consisted of PBMCs. Source of these receptors: a woman aged 45-59 years in good health and CMV-seropositive. Both conserved end residues are part of each CDR3. Each record gives: clone size, D gene, J gene, CDR3 length, V gene, CDR3 DNA, CDR3 protein. A D gene is named only where the DNA matches it firmly. Size tells how often a clone was seen (once, few, many) or the class of an expanded clone, and some rows leave it out.

.	TRBD1	TRBJ1-5	15	TRBV25-1	TGTGCCAGCAGAGGACAGGGTGGGCACAATCAGCCCCAGCATTTT	CASRGQGGHNQPQHF
once	TRBD1	TRBJ2-4	13	TRBV11-1	TGTGCCAGCAGCTGGGACAGGGGGAACATTCAGTACTTC	CASSWDRGNIQYF
few	.	TRBJ1-1	12	TRBV28	TGTGCCAGCCAACGCGGGGAACAGCGAGCTTTCTTT	CASQRGEQRAFF
.	.	TRBJ1-2	15	TRBV2	TGTGCCAGCAGGCCCCTGGGGGGTCGGAACTATGGCTACACCTTC	CASRPLGGRNYGYTF
.	TRBD2	TRBJ2-7	16	TRBV5-1	TGCGCCAGCAGCGATGAAGGGCTAGCGGGTGGCTACGAGCAGTACTTC	CASSDEGLAGGYEQYF
many	.	TRBJ1-5	15	TRBV7-2	TGTGCCAGCAGCCTGGGGGCGGGGGGAGGTCAGCCCCAGCATTTT	CASSLGAGGGQPQHF
once	.	TRBJ2-3	15	TRBV4-1	TGCGCCAGCAGCCAAGGACAGACCACCACAGATACGCAGTATTTT	CASSQGQTTTDTQYF
.	.	TRBJ1-5	15	TRBV19	TGTGCCAGTAGTATGGCGGGGAGTAGCAATCAGCCCCAGCATTTT	CASSMAGSSNQPQHF
.	TRBD1	TRBJ2-3	14	TRBV7-3	TGTGCCAGCAGAACGGACAGGGTTACAGATACGCAGTATTTT	CASRTDRVTDTQYF
.	TRBD1	TRBJ2-7	13	TRBV2	TGTGCCATCGGAGGGACAGGGCATTTCGAGCAGTACTTC	CAIGGTGHFEQYF
.	TRBD1	TRBJ1-3	14	TRBV5-4	TGTGCCAGCAGCCGGGACAGGGTGGGAAACACCATATATTTT	CASSRDRVGNTIYF